The sequence of this T cell receptor beta chain was determined in a study of cytomegalovirus exposure and HLA in healthy donors. Study-wide findings and caveats: It was reported that TCR beta sequences correctly inferred the HLA-A and HLA-B alleles for most subjects.

The CDR3 sequence is 13 residues long. V was cut by 8 bases and J by 5 bases, with 15 bases left in between. Germline CDR1 is SEHNR and CDR2 is FQNEAQ (reference sequence). On this clone: Its antigen is not identified.

The PCR made use of 60 Vbeta and 13 Jbeta primers. Assay: immunoSEQ multiplex PCR; the TCRdb copy retains only in-frame clones and omits some. The repertoire includes fewer than 200,000 clones, about 88% of them detected once, and 2% to 2.5% sits in the top ten. This clonotype was obtained from a man aged 18 to 29 in good health and CMV-seropositive. The chain links TRBV7-9 to TRBJ2-5; a possible D gene is TRBD1 (5 bases). Sequenced material: PBMCs. The DNA for the CDR3 is TGTGCCAGCGTTCCAGGGTCGTGGGAGACCCAGTACTTC. As protein: CASVPGSWETQYF.